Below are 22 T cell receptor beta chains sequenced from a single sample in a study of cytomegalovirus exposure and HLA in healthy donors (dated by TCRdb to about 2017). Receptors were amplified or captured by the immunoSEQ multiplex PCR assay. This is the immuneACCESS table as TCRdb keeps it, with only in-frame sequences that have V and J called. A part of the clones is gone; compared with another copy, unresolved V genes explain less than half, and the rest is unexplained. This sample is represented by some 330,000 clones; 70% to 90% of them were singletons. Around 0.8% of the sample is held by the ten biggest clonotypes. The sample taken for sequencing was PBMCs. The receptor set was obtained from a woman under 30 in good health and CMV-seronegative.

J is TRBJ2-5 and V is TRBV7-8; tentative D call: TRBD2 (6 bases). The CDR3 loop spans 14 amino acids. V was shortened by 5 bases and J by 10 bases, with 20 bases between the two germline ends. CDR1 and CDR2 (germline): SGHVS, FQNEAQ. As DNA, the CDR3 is TGTGCCAGCAGCCCCCGTTTCATCGGGGAGGACCAGTACTTC. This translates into CASSPRFIGEDQYF.

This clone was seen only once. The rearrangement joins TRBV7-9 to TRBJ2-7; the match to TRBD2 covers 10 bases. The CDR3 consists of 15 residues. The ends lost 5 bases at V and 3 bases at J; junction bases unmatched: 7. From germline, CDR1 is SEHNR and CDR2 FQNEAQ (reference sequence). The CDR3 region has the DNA TGTGCCAGCAGCCCCGGACTAGCGGTACTCTACGAGCAGTACTTC. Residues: CASSPGLAVLYEQYF.

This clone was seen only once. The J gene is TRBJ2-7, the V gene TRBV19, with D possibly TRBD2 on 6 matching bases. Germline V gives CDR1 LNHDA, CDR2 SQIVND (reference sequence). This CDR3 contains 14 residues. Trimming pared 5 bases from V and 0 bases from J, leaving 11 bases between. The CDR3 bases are TGTGCCAGTAGTTCCCCGGGAGACTCCTACGAGCAGTACTTC. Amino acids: CASSSPGDSYEQYF.

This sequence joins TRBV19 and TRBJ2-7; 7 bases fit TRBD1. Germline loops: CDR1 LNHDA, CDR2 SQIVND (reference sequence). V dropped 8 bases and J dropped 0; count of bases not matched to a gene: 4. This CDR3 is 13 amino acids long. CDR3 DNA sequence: TGTGCCAGTTCACAGGGGATCTCCTACGAGCAGTACTTC. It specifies CASSQGISYEQYF.

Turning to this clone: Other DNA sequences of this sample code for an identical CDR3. CDR3 sequence reads: CASSPDRVGYEQYF. CDR3 nucleotides: TGCGCCAGCAGCCCGGACAGGGTAGGTTACGAGCAGTACTTC. The rearrangement links TRBV5-1 to TRBJ2-7, with 8 bases that match TRBD1. The CDR3 sequence is 14 residues long. Germline V lookup: CDR1 SGHRS, CDR2 YFSETQ. The J segment lost 4 bases and the V segment lost 4 bases, leaving 7 bases of the junction unmatched.

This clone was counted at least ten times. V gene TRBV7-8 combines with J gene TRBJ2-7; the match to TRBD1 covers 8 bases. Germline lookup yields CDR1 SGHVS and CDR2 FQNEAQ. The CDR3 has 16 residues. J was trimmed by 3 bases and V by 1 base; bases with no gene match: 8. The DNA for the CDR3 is TGTGCCAGCAGCTTAGGGGGCAGGGGGCGTCTCTACGAGCAGTACTTC. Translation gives CASSLGGRGRLYEQYF.

The chain's CDR3 is CASSVATGGFNEQFF. CDR3 DNA sequence: TGTGCCAGCAGCGTGGCGACAGGGGGCTTCAATGAGCAGTTCTTC. The chain combines TRBV9 with TRBJ2-1; 10 nucleotides line up with TRBD1. Germline V gene sequence: CDR1 SGDLS, CDR2 YYNGEE. Losses at the gene ends were 2 bases for V and 6 bases for J; bases not matched to a gene: 5. The CDR3 contains 15 residues.

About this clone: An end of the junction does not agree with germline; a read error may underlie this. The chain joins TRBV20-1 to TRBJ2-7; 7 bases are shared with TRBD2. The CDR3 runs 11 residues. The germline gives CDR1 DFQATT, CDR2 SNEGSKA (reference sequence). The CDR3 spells CSPRDYPDYHF. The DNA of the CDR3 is TGCAGCCCGAGGGACTACCCCGATTACCACTTC.

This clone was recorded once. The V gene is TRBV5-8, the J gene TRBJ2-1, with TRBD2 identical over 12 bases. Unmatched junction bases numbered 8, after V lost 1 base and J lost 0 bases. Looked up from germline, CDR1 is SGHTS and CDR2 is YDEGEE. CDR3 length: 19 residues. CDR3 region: CASSLSTSGSRYSYNEQFF. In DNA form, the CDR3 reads TGTGCCAGCAGCTTGTCGACTAGCGGGAGCCGCTACTCCTACAATGAGCAGTTCTTC.

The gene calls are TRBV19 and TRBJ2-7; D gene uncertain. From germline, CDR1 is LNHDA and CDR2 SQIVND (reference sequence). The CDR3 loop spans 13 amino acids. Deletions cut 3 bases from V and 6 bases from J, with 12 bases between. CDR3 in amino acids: CASSMGRPFEQYF. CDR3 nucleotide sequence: TGTGCCAGTAGTATGGGCAGGCCCTTCGAGCAGTACTTC. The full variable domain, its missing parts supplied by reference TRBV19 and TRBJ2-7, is DGGITQSPKYLFRKEGQNVTLSCEQNLNHDAMYWYRQDPGQGLRLIYYSQIVNDFQKGDIAEGYSVSREKKESFPLTVTSAQKNPTAFYLCASSMGRPFEQYFGPGTRLTVT.

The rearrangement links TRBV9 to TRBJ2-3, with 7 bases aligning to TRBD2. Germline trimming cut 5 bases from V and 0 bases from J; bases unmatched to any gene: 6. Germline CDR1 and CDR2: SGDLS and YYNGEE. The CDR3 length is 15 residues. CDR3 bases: TGTGCCAGCAGACCAGCGGGATCTAGCACAGATACGCAGTATTTT. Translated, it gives CASRPAGSSTDTQYF.

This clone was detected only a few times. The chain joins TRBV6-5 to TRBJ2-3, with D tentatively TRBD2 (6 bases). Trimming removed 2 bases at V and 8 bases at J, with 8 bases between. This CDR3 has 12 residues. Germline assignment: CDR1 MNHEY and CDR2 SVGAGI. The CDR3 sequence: CASSYDGGTQYF. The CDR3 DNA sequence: TGTGCCAGCAGTTACGACGGGGGTACGCAGTATTTT.

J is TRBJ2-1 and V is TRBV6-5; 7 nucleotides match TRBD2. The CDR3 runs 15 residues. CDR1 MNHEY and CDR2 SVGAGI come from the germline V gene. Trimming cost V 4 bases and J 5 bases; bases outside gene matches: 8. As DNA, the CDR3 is TGTGCCAGCAGTTCCCCGCTAGCGGCTGACAATGAGCAGTTCTTC. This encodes CASSSPLAADNEQFF.

CDR3 loop: CASSAIVTGEGGYTF. CDR3 coding DNA: TGTGCCAGCAGCGCGATTGTCACAGGGGAAGGTGGCTACACCTTC. This chain links TRBV9 with TRBJ1-2; the match to TRBD1 covers 7 bases. There are 15 residues in the CDR3. Per the germline V gene, CDR1 is SGDLS and CDR2 is YYNGEE. After removal of 3 bases from V and 7 bases from J, the junction contained 12 bases not matched to a gene. Full variable domain (outside the CDR3, taken from reference TRBV9 and TRBJ1-2): DSGVTQTPKHLITATGQRVTLRCSPRSGDLSVYWYQQSLDQGLQFLIQYYNGEERAKGNILERFSAQQFPDLHSELNLSSLELGDSALYFCASSAIVTGEGGYTFGSGTRLTVV.

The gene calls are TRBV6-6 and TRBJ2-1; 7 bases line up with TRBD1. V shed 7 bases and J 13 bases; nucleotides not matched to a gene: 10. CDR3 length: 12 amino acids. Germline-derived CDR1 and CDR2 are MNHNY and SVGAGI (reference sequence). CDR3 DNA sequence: TGTGCCAGCACCGAACCCGGGACAGACCAGTTCTTC. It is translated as CASTEPGTDQFF.

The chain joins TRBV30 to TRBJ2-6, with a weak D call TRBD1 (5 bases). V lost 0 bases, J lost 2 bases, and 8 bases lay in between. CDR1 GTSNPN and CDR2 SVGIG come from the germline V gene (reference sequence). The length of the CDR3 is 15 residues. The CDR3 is CAWSVRGAGANVLTF. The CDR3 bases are TGTGCCTGGAGTGTAAGGGGCGCTGGGGCCAACGTCCTGACTTTC.

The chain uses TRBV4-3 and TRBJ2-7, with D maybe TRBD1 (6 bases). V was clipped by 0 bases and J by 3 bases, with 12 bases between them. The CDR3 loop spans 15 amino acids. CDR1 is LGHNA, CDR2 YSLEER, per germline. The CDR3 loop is CASSQESGQIYEQYF. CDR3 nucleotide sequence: TGCGCCAGCAGCCAAGAGTCGGGACAAATCTACGAGCAGTACTTC.

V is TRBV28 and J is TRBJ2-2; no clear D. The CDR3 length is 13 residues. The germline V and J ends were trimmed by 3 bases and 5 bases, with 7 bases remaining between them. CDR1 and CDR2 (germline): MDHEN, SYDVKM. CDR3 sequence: CASSFFRTGELFF. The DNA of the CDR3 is TGTGCCAGCAGTTTTTTCAGGACCGGGGAGCTGTTTTTT.

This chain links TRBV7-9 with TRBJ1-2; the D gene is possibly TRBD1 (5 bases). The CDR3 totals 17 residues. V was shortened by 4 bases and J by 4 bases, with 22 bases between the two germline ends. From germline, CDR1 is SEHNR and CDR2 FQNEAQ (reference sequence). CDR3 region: CASSSYPETVTLYGYTF. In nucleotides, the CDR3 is TGTGCCAGCAGCTCATACCCTGAGACAGTAACCCTCTATGGCTACACCTTC.

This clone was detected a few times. The CDR3 coding sequence is TGTGCCAGCAGTGCCGGGACAGGGTTCAATCAGCCCCAGCATTTT. This codes for CASSAGTGFNQPQHF. The chain carries TRBV27 and TRBJ1-5; 9 bases are a match to TRBD1. V lost 5 bases, J lost 3 bases, and 5 bases stayed unmatched. The CDR3 consists of 15 residues. Looked up from germline, CDR1 is MNHEY and CDR2 is SMNVEV (reference sequence).

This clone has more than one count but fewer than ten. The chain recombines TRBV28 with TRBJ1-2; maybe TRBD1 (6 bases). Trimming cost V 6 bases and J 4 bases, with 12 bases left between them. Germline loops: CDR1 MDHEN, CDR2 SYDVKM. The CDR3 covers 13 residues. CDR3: CASSEGQAYGYTF. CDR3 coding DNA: TGTGCCAGCAGCGAGGGACAAGCCTATGGCTACACCTTC.

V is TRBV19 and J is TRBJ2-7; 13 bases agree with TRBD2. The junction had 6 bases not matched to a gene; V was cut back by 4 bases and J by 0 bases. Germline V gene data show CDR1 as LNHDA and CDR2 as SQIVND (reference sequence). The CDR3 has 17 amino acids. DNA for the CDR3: TGTGCCAGTAGTACCTGGACTAGCGGGGGAAGCTCCTACGAGCAGTACTTC. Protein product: CASSTWTSGGSSYEQYF.